This TCR beta chain stems from a study of shared clonotypes between healthy human individuals. General study points: Even with large depth, rarefaction showed that sorted-subset sequencing was incomplete. Sequencing depth was expected to affect clonotype sharing among donors. Generation probabilities were higher for clonotypes shared across all four sorted-subset donors than for unshared ones.

Here immunoSEQ multiplex PCR was the method, and the copy in TCRdb shows in-frame clones only, minus some. The sample lists 850,000 to 1,200,000 clones, around 74% occurring once. As concerns this clone: No antigen is known for it.

Into CD45RA+ naive and CD45RA-negative memory subsets, the CD4+ cells were split. This TCR was sampled from a man aged 18 to 30 in good health. Input material: memory CD4+ T cells sorted from blood. Subset defined: CD45RA-negative fraction.

DNA of the CDR3: TGTGCCAGCAGTTACTCTTATACGCAGTATTTT. Translated, it gives CASSYSYTQYF. The rearrangement uses TRBV6-5 and TRBJ2-3; D is uncertain. V dropped 0 bases and J dropped 7 bases, with 2 bases sitting between them. This CDR3 region has 11 residues. CDR1 is MNHEY, CDR2 SVGAGI, per germline.